The clone carrying this T cell receptor beta chain was picked up a small number of times. CDR1 and CDR2 (germline): SNHLY, FYNNEI. This CDR3 spans 14 amino acids. Trimming left V 7 bases short and J 2 bases short, with 12 bases between. This sample was taken from a study of T-cell memory formation after mild COVID-19. Across the study: The study found TCR clusters largely donor specific.

The authors produced TCR alpha and TCR beta cDNA libraries with sample barcodes and UMIs by 5'RACE using constant-segment primers. TCRdb re-derived calls from the 5' RACE reads in MiXCR, one entry per CDR3 protein. The repertoire holds some 440,000 distinct CDR3 sequences, with approximately 25% as singletons. The chain has TRBV2 and TRBJ1-3, with D perhaps matching TRBD1 (5 bases). Sequenced: PBMCs or a T cell subset sorted from them (not recorded which). This receptor was obtained from an adult woman who had mild COVID-19 (a few samples of this study predate the infection). Cell type and time point are not known. The CDR3 DNA follows: TGTGCCAGCAATCCAGGGACGCCTGGAAACACCATATATTTT. Translation: CASNPGTPGNTIYF.